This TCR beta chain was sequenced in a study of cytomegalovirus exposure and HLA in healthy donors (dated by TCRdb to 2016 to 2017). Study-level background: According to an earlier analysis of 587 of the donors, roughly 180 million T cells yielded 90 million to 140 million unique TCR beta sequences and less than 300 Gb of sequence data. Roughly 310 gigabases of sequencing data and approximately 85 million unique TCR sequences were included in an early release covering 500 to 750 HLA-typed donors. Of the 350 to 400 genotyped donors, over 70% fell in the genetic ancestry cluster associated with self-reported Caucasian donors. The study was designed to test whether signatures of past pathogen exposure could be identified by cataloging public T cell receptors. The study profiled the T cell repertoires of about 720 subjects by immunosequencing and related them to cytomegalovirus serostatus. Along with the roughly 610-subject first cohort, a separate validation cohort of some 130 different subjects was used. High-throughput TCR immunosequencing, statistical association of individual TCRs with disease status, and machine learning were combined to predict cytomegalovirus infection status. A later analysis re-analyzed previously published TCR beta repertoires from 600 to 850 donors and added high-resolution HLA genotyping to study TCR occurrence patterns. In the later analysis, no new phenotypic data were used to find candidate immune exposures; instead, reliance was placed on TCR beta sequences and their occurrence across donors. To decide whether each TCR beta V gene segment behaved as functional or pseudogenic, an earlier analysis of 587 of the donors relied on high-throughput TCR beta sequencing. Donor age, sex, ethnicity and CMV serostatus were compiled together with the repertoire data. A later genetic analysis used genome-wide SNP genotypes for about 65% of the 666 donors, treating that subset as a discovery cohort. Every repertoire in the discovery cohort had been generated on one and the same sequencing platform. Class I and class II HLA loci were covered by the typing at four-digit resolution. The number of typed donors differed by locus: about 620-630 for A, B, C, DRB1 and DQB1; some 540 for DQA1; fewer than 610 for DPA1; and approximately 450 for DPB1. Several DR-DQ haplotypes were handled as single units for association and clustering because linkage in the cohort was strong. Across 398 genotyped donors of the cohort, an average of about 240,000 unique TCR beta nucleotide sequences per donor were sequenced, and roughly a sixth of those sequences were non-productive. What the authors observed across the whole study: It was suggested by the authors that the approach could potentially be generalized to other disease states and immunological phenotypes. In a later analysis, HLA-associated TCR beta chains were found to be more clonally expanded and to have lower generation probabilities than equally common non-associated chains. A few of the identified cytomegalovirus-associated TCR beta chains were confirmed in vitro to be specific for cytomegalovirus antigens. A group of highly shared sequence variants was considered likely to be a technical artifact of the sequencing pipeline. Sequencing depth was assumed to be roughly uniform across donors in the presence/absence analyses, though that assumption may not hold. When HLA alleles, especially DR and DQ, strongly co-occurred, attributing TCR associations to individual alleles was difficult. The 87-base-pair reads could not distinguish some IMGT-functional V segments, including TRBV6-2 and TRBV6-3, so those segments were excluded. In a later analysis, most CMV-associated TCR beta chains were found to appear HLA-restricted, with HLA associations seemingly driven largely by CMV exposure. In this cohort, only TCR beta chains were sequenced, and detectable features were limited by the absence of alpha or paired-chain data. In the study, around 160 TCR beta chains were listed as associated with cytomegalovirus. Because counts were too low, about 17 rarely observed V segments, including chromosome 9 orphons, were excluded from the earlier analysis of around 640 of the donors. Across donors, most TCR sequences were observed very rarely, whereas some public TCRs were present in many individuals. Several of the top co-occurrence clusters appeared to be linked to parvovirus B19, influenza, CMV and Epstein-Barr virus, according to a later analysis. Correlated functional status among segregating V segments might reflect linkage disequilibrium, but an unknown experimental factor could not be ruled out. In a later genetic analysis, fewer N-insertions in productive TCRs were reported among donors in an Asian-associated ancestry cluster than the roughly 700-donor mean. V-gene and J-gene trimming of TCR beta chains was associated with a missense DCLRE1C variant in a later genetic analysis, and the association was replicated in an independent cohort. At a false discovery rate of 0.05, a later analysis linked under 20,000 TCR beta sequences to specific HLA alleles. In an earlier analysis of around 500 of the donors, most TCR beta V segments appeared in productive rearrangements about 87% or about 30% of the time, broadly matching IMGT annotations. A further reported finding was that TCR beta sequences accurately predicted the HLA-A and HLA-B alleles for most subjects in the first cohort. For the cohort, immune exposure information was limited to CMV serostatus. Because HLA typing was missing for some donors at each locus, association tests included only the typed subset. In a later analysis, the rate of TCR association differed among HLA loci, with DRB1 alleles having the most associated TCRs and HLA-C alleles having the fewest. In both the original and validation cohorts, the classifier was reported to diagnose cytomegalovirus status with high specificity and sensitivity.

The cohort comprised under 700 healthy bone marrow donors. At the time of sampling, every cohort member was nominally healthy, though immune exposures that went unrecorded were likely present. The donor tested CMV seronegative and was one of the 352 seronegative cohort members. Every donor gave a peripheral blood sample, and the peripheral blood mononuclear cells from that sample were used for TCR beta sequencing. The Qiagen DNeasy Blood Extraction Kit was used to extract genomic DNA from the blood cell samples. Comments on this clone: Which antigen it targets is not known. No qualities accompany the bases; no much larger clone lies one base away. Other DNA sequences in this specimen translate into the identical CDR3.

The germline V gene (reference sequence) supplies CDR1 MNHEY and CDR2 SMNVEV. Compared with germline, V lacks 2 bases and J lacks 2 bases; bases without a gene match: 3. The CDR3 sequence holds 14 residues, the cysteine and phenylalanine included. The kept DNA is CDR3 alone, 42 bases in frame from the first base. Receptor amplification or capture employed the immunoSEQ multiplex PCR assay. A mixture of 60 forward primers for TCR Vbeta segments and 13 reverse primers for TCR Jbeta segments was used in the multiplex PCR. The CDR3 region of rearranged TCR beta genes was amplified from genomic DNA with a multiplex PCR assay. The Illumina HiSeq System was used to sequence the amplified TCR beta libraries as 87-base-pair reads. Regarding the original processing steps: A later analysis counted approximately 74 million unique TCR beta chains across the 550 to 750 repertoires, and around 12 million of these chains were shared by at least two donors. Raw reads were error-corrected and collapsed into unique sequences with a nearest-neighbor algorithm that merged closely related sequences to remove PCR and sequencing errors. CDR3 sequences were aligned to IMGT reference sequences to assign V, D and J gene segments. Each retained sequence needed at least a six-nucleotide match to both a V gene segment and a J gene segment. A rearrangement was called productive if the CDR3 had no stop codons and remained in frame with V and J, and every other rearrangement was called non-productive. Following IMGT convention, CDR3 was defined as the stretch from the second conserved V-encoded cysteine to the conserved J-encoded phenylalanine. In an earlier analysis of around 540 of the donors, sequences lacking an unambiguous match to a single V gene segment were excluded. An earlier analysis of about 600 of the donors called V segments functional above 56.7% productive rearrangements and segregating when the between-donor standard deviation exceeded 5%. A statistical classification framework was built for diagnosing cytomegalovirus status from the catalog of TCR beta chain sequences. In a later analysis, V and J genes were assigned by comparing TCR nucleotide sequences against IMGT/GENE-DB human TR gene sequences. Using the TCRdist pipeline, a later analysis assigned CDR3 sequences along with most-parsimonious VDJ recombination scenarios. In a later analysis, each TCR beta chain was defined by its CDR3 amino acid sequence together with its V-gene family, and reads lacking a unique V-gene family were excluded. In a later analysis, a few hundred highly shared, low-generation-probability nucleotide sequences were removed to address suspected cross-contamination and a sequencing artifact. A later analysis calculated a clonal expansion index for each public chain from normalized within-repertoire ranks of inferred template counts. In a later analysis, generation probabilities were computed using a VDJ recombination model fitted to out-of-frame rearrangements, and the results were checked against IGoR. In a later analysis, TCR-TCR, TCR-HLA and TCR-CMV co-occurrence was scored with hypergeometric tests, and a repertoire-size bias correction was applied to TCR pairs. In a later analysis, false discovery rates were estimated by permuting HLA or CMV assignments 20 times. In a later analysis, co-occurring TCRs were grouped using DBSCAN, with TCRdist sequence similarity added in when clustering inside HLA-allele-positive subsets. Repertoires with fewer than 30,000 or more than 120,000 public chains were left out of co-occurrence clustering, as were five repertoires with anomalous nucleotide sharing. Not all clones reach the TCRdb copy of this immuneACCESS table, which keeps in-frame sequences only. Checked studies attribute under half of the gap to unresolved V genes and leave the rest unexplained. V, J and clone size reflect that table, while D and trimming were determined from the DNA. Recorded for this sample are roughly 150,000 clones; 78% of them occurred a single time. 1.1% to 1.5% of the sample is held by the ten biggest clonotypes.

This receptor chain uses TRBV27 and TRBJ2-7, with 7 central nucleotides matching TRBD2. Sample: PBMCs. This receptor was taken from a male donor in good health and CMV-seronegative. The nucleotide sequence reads TGTGCCAGCAGTTTAGGGGGGGGAACCTACGAGCAGTACTTC. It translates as CASSLGGGTYEQYF.